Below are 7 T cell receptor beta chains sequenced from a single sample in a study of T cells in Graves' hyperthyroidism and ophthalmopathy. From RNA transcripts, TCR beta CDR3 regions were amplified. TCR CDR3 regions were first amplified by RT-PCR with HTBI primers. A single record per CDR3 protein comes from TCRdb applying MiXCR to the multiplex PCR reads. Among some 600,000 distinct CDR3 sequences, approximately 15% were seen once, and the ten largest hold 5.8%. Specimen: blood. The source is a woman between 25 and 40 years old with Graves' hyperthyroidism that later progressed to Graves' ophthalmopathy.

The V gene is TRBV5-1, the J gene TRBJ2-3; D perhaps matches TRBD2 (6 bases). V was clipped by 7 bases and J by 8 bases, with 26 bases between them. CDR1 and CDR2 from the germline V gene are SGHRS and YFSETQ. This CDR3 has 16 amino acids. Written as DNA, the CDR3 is TGCGCCAGCTCCCCACAAGTGGCCGGGGGTGAAGTTACGCAGTATTTT. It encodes CASSPQVAGGEVTQYF. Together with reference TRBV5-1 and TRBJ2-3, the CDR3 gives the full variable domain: KAGVTQTPRYLIKTRGQQVTLSCSPISGHRSVSWYQQTPGQGLQFLFEYFSETQRNKGNFPGRFSGRQFSNSRSEMNVSTLELGDSALYLCASSPQVAGGEVTQYFGPGTRLTVL.

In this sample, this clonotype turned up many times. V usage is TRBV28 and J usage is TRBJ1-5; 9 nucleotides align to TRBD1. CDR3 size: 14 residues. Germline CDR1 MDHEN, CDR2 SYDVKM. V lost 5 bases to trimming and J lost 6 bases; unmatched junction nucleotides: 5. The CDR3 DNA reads TGTGCCAGCAGTACCGGACAGGGGTCTCAGCCCCAGCATTTT. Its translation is CASSTGQGSQPQHF.

The CDR3 spells CASTQAGVSSNEQFF. Here the CDR3 DNA reads TGTGCCAGCACCCAAGCGGGAGTCAGCTCCAATGAGCAGTTCTTC. The rearrangement uses TRBV2 and TRBJ2-1, with TRBD2 matching 8 bases. V trimming: 7 bases; J trimming: 6 bases; junction bases outside the gene matches: 11. The V gene's germline CDR1 is SNHLY and CDR2 FYNNEI. The CDR3 covers 15 residues.

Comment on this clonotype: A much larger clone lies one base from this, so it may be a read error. CDR3: CASSRTSSSCNEQFF. The CDR3 region has the DNA TGTGCCAGCAGCCGGACTAGTAGTTCCTGCAATGAGCAGTTCTTC. The chain couples TRBV3-1 to TRBJ2-1; 7 positions agree with TRBD2. Germline values: CDR1 LGHDT, CDR2 YNNKEL (reference sequence). This CDR3 is 15 amino acids long.

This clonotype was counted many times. CDR3 nucleotide sequence: TGCGCCAGCAGCTTCGGGTGGAGGAACAATGAGCAGTTCTTC. Its protein product is CASSFGWRNNEQFF. The chain employs TRBV5-1 and TRBJ2-1, with a possible D match to TRBD2 (5 bases). Trimming left V 2 bases short and J 5 bases short, with 11 bases between. Germline-derived CDR1 and CDR2 are SGHRS and YFSETQ. The CDR3 sequence is 14 residues long.

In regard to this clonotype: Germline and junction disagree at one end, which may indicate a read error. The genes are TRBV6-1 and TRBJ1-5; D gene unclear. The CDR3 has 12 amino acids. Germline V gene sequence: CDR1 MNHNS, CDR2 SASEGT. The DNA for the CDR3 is TGCGCCAGCACTAGCAGCAATCAGCGCCAGCATTTT. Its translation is CASTSSNQRQHF.

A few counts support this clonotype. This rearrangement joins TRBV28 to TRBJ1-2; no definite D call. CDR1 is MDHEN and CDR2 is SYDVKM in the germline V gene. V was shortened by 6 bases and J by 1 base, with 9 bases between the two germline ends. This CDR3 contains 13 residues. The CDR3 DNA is TGTGCCAGCAGCCCACGGTTTAACTATGGCTACACCTTC. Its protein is CASSPRFNYGYTF.